These 15 T cell receptor beta chains came from one sample sequenced in a study of naive and memory T cell subsets. The antigens for these receptors are not known. The beta constant-region primer was an equimolar mix of two oligonucleotides covering TRBC1 and TRBC2. Ligated cDNA was amplified by four rounds of PCR with nested alpha and beta constant-region primers and SP2. TCRdb used MiXCR to reprocess the UMI-ligation and nested PCR reads, holding one entry per CDR3 protein. In the table there are under 150,000 distinct CDR3 sequences, 15% to 25% of which are singletons. General study results and limits: A few larger clonotypes appeared in naive repertoires, especially CD8, possibly memory cells re-expressing CD45RA.

The sequenced sample was naive CD8+ T cells from blood. These receptors originate from a human donor in good health.

CDR3 region: CASSPPMPTYEQYF. CDR3 DNA: TGTGCCAGCTCACCACCAATGCCAACCTACGAGCAGTACTTC. The gene calls are TRBV18 and TRBJ2-7; D unresolved. The V end was cut by 0 bases, the J end by 2 bases, with 8 bases between. Germline lookup yields CDR1 KGHSH and CDR2 LQKENI. The CDR3 extends over 14 amino acids.

The rearrangement joins TRBV7-3 to TRBJ2-7; D possibly corresponds to TRBD1 (6 bases). This CDR3 spans 14 amino acids. Germline V gene lookup returns CDR1 SGHTA and CDR2 FQGTGA. The V and J ends lost 5 bases and 5 bases respectively, with 16 bases between them. In DNA, the CDR3 is TGTGCCAGCAGCCCCCAGGGGTGGGGAGACGAGCAGTACTTC. Its protein product is CASSPQGWGDEQYF.

This clonotype was detected only a few times. The chain links TRBV2 to TRBJ2-1; the D is unclear. The V gene's germline CDR1 is SNHLY and CDR2 FYNNEI. The CDR3 runs 13 residues. V gave up 11 bases and J gave up 0 bases, with 11 bases separating them. The CDR3: CAVASLSYNEQFF. The CDR3 DNA is TGTGCCGTAGCTTCACTCTCCTACAATGAGCAGTTCTTC.

This clonotype occurred a few times. The rearrangement joins TRBV28 to TRBJ2-1; TRBD2 might be the D (6 bases). This CDR3 is built from 17 residues. Germline CDR1 reads MDHEN; CDR2 reads SYDVKM. Between the trimmed V and J ends, which lost 4 bases and 6 bases, there was a span of 22 bases. CDR3 sequence (DNA): TGTGCCAGCAGTTCACTCTTCTACGGGAGCGGCGCCAATGAGCAGTTCTTC. Protein sequence: CASSSLFYGSGANEQFF.

The chain recombines TRBV29-1 with TRBJ2-7, with D hard to call. Looked up from germline, CDR1 is SQVTM and CDR2 is ANQGSEA. The CDR3 has 12 residues. V was shortened by 2 bases and J by 3 bases, with 8 bases between the two germline ends. The CDR3 loop reads CSVEMGLYEQYF. The CDR3 DNA reads as TGCAGCGTTGAAATGGGTCTCTACGAGCAGTACTTC.

This clonotype was detected only a few times. The CDR3 reads CASTQTGVGGPQHF. The CDR3 nucleotides are TGTGCCAGCACCCAAACAGGGGTCGGTGGGCCCCAGCATTTT. This chain links TRBV12-3 or TRBV12-4 with TRBJ1-5, with 7 positions matching TRBD1. The CDR3 runs to 14 residues. Germline trimming cut 7 bases from V and 9 bases from J; bases unmatched to any gene: 12.

Only a few counts were recorded for this clonotype. The CDR3 protein is CASSGAVIQAFF. CDR3 nucleotide sequence: TGTGCCAGCAGTGGGGCTGTCATTCAAGCTTTCTTT. The J gene is TRBJ1-1, the V gene TRBV6-1; D gene ambiguous. Germline CDR1 MNHNS, CDR2 SASEGT. This CDR3 has 12 amino acids. The V end was cut by 4 bases, the J end by 9 bases, with 12 bases between.

The chain carries TRBV27 and TRBJ1-1; the D is unclear. Trimming pared 7 bases from V and 10 bases from J, leaving 19 bases between. The CDR3 consists of 13 residues. Germline-derived CDR1 and CDR2 are MNHEY and SMNVEV (reference sequence). CDR3 nucleotides: TGTGCCAGCACCACCAACGGTCTCTTAGGAGCTTTCTTT. Amino acids: CASTTNGLLGAFF.

This clonotype was found once. The genes are TRBV19 and TRBJ1-2; the D gene is possibly TRBD1 (6 bases). Germline CDR1 and CDR2: LNHDA and SQIVND (reference sequence). The CDR3 length is 15 residues. V lost 2 bases to trimming and J lost 3 bases, with 13 bases between them. The CDR3 DNA sequence: TGTGCCAGTAGTATATCAGGGGCGCTTGACTATGGCTACACCTTC. Translating it yields CASSISGALDYGYTF.

The V and J genes are TRBV6-5 and TRBJ2-1; the match to TRBD1 covers 9 bases. Trimming at V came to 4 bases and at J to 7 bases, leaving 11 bases not matched to a gene. The CDR3 has 16 residues. Germline CDR1 reads MNHEY; CDR2 reads SVGAGI. CDR3 amino acids: CASSFRSGQGSNEQFF. CDR3 coding DNA: TGTGCCAGCAGTTTTAGGTCGGGACAGGGATCGAATGAGCAGTTCTTC.

In this sample, this clonotype turned up a few times. This chain links TRBV5-1 with TRBJ2-7; a possible D gene is TRBD1 (5 bases). This CDR3 is built from 14 residues. Germline lookup yields CDR1 SGHRS and CDR2 YFSETQ. V lost 4 bases to trimming and J lost 5 bases, with 16 bases between them. CDR3 DNA sequence: TGCGCCAGCAGCCCCGAGCAGGGATACCACGAGCAGTACTTC. It specifies CASSPEQGYHEQYF.

This chain uses TRBV3-1 with TRBJ2-1; 9 bases are shared with TRBD1. The CDR3 runs 14 residues. Germline V gene lookup returns CDR1 LGHDT and CDR2 YNNKEL (reference sequence). The V segment lost 4 bases and the J segment 8 bases; nucleotides outside the gene matches: 6. The CDR3 is CASSLGQGGDEQFF. The CDR3 DNA reads TGTGCCAGCAGCCTGGGACAGGGAGGCGATGAGCAGTTCTTC.

This clonotype was detected a few times. This chain links TRBV24-1 with TRBJ2-2, with D uncertain. CDR1 is KGHDR and CDR2 is SFDVKD in the germline V gene. The CDR3 is made up of 13 amino acids. Trimming took 9 bases from V and 1 from J, leaving 8 bases between them. CDR3 amino acids: CATGEVNTGELFF. As DNA, the CDR3 is TGTGCCACCGGAGAGGTGAACACCGGGGAGCTGTTTTTT.

The V gene is TRBV7-8, the J gene TRBJ2-5; D perhaps matches TRBD1 (7 bases). The CDR3 runs to 16 residues. V shed 6 bases and J shed 5 bases, with 22 bases lying between them. Germline V lookup: CDR1 SGHVS, CDR2 FQNEAQ. The CDR3 bases are TGTGCCAGCAGAAAAAGTGGAGGGGGCTATAAGGAGACCCAGTACTTC. Its protein is CASRKSGGGYKETQYF.

The V gene is TRBV4-1, the J gene TRBJ2-1; tentative D call: TRBD1 (5 bases). There are 16 residues in the CDR3. The germline V gene encodes CDR1 MGHRA and CDR2 YSYEKL. With 0 bases removed from V and 1 base from J, the gap between germline ends came to 10 bases. The CDR3 bases are TGCGCCAGCAGCCAAGAGGTAGCAGGGTCCTACAATGAGCAGTTCTTC. This encodes CASSQEVAGSYNEQFF.